One sample yielded the 32 T cell receptor beta chains listed below, sequenced in a study of OX40 agonist ivuxolimab in advanced cancers. Libraries were prepared by immunoSEQ multiplex PCR; TCRdb keeps only in-frame clonotypes and omits some of them. Of some 73,000 clones listed, 85% to 90% are singletons. This material consisted of CD4+ or CD8+ T cells sorted from blood, taken in a trial of the OX40 agonist ivuxolimab. The receptors were sampled from an adult with an advanced solid tumor such as melanoma, head and neck, liver or kidney cancer.

This chain uses TRBV11-3 with TRBJ2-3; D remains unclear. The V end was cut by 6 bases, the J end by 4 bases, with 11 bases between. The CDR3 loop spans 13 amino acids. Germline CDR1 SGHNT, CDR2 YENEEA. The CDR3 nucleotides are TGTGCCAGCAGTGGAAGCGTCCCAGATACGCAGTATTTT. Protein sequence: CASSGSVPDTQYF.

The J gene is TRBJ1-2, the V gene TRBV6-5; D unresolved. From germline, CDR1 is MNHEY and CDR2 SVGAGI. The CDR3 covers 16 residues. The germline V and J ends were trimmed by 0 bases and 1 base, with 12 bases remaining between them. CDR3 amino acids: CASSYSNHLDNYGYTF. CDR3 DNA sequence: TGTGCCAGCAGTTACTCTAACCACCTCGATAACTATGGCTACACCTTC.

Only a few counts were recorded for this clone. The V and J genes are TRBV7-9 and TRBJ2-5; TRBD1 matches at 7 bases. The CDR3 sequence is 13 residues long. The V segment lost 5 bases and the J segment 4 bases; nucleotides outside the gene matches: 4. Germline V lookup: CDR1 SEHNR, CDR2 FQNEAQ (reference sequence). In nucleotides, the CDR3 is TGTGCCAGCAGCCAAAACAGGGGAGAGACCCAGTACTTC. This encodes CASSQNRGETQYF.

This chain connects TRBV7-2 to TRBJ1-4; the match to TRBD1 covers 7 bases. The CDR3 length is 15 residues. Trimming cost V 5 bases and J 5 bases; bases outside gene matches: 8. CDR1 and CDR2 from the germline V gene are SGHTA and FQGNSA. The CDR3 sequence: CASSTMGQSNEKLFF. Here the CDR3 DNA reads TGTGCCAGCAGCACCATGGGACAGAGCAATGAAAAACTGTTTTTT.

The CDR3 is CASSFSRRENYEQYF. Written as DNA, the CDR3 is TGTGCCAGCAGCTTTTCTAGGAGGGAGAACTACGAGCAGTACTTC. This rearrangement joins TRBV5-8 to TRBJ2-7; a possible D gene is TRBD2 (6 bases). The CDR3 has 15 amino acids. Between the trimmed V and J ends, which lost 2 bases and 3 bases, there was a span of 15 bases. The germline V gene encodes CDR1 SGHTS and CDR2 YDEGEE.

The chain recombines TRBV5-1 with TRBJ2-3; 7 positions match TRBD2. Trimming at V came to 3 bases and at J to 5 bases, leaving 6 bases not matched to a gene. CDR1 SGHRS and CDR2 YFSETQ come from the germline V gene. The CDR3 has 14 residues. DNA for the CDR3: TGCGCCAGCAGCTCCGCGGGAGTTGGAGATACGCAGTATTTT. Translated: CASSSAGVGDTQYF. The whole variable domain, remainder taken from reference TRBV5-1 and TRBJ2-3, is KAGVTQTPRYLIKTRGQQVTLSCSPISGHRSVSWYQQTPGQGLQFLFEYFSETQRNKGNFPGRFSGRQFSNSRSEMNVSTLELGDSALYLCASSSAGVGDTQYFGPGTRLTVL.

The chain joins TRBV5-6 to TRBJ2-6; D is unresolved. The CDR3 loop spans 16 amino acids. The germline V gene has CDR1 SGHDT and CDR2 YYEEEE. V was trimmed by 0 bases and J by 0 bases, leaving 7 bases between them. The CDR3 loop is CASSLEVFSGANVLTF. The CDR3 DNA follows: TGTGCCAGCAGCTTGGAAGTCTTCTCTGGGGCCAACGTCCTGACTTTC.

The chain combines TRBV10-2 with TRBJ2-5; D gene unclear. Trimming pared 3 bases from V and 5 bases from J, leaving 16 bases between. Germline CDR1 is WSHSY and CDR2 is SAAADI. The CDR3 extends over 15 amino acids. CDR3 sequence reads: CASSDRSRFSETQYF. CDR3 bases: TGCGCCAGCAGTGATCGTTCCCGGTTCTCGGAGACCCAGTACTTC.

V and J are TRBV20-1 and TRBJ2-5; tentatively, D is TRBD1 (5 bases). The CDR3 totals 11 residues. CDR1 DFQATT and CDR2 SNEGSKA come from the germline V gene (reference sequence). CDR3 loop: CSFRGRETQYF. The CDR3 coding sequence is TGCAGCTTTAGGGGTAGAGAGACCCAGTACTTC.

In this sample, this clone turned up once. The J gene is TRBJ2-1, the V gene TRBV6-1; the match to TRBD2 covers 7 bases. The CDR3 totals 15 residues. The junction had 6 bases not matched to a gene; V was cut back by 5 bases and J by 2 bases. Germline CDR1 MNHNS, CDR2 SASEGT. CDR3 amino acids: CASSSRSGTYNEQFF. As DNA, the CDR3 is TGTGCCAGCAGTTCCAGAAGCGGGACCTACAATGAGCAGTTCTTC.

The CDR3 DNA is TGTGCCAGCAGCTTCCCTGGACTAGCAGGAACCGGGGAGCTGTTTTTT. It encodes CASSFPGLAGTGELFF. The J gene is TRBJ2-2, the V gene TRBV5-6, with TRBD2 matching over 8 bases. With 2 bases clipped from V and 5 bases from J, the junction kept 8 bases outside the gene matches. Germline assignment: CDR1 SGHDT and CDR2 YYEEEE. The CDR3 has 16 residues.

This rearrangement joins TRBV5-8 to TRBJ1-4; D unclear. This CDR3 spans 13 amino acids. Trimming stripped 6 bases from V and 2 bases from J, with 8 bases between. CDR1 is SGHTS and CDR2 is YDEGEE in the germline V gene. The CDR3 bases are TGTGCCAGCAACCGGGATACTAATGAAAAACTGTTTTTT. This translates into CASNRDTNEKLFF.

The V call is TRBV5-1, the J call TRBJ2-3; TRBD1 or TRBD2 may be the D gene (5 bases each). V lost 0 bases and J lost 0, with 14 bases in between. Germline V CDR1 and CDR2: SGHRS, YFSETQ. The CDR3 is 17 amino acids. The CDR3 sequence: CASSLAVGVGSTDTQYF. The CDR3 region has the DNA TGCGCCAGCAGCTTGGCGGTGGGGGTAGGAAGCACAGATACGCAGTATTTT. Looking up the rest from reference TRBV5-1 and TRBJ2-3 gives the full variable domain: KAGVTQTPRYLIKTRGQQVTLSCSPISGHRSVSWYQQTPGQGLQFLFEYFSETQRNKGNFPGRFSGRQFSNSRSEMNVSTLELGDSALYLCASSLAVGVGSTDTQYFGPGTRLTVL.

The chain couples TRBV7-8 to TRBJ2-7, with TRBD2 as a possible D gene (7 bases). The CDR3 has 12 amino acids. Trimming took off 10 bases at V and 3 bases at J, with 13 bases between the two ends. CDR1 SGHVS and CDR2 FQNEAQ come from the germline V gene. Written as DNA, the CDR3 is TGTGCCACGAGGGGGGGGCTCTACGAGCAGTACTTC. This sequence encodes CATRGGLYEQYF.

This sequence joins TRBV19 and TRBJ1-3; 9 nucleotides match TRBD1. Trimming took 5 bases from V and 0 from J; bases not matched to a gene: 14. The CDR3 contains 19 residues. The V gene's germline CDR1 is LNHDA and CDR2 SQIVND (reference sequence). CDR3 residues: CASSPFFRDRASSGNTIYF. CDR3 nucleotide sequence: TGTGCCAGTAGTCCCTTCTTCCGGGACAGGGCAAGCTCTGGAAACACCATATATTTT.

This rearrangement joins TRBV11-2 to TRBJ1-4; 7 bases are shared with TRBD1. V dropped 1 base and J dropped 4; count of bases not matched to a gene: 9. Germline V lookup: CDR1 SGHAT, CDR2 FQNNGV. The length of the CDR3 is 17 residues. In nucleotides, the CDR3 is TGTGCCAGCAGCTTAGGGACAGGAACTCTCCTTAATGAAAAACTGTTTTTT. Translated: CASSLGTGTLLNEKLFF. Using reference TRBV11-2 and TRBJ1-4 for the parts outside the CDR3, the full variable domain is EAGVAQSPRYKIIEKRQSVAFWCNPISGHATLYWYQQILGQGPKLLIQFQNNGVVDDSQLPKDRFSAERLKGVDSTLKIQPAKLEDSAVYLCASSLGTGTLLNEKLFFGSGTQLSVL.

The V and J genes are TRBV19 and TRBJ2-4, with D tentatively TRBD2 (6 bases). The CDR3 is 15 amino acids. Germline CDR1 reads LNHDA; CDR2 reads SQIVND (reference sequence). Trimming cost V 8 bases and J 0 bases, with 14 bases left between them. CDR3 in DNA: TGTGCCAGTGGGGACTCTACGCTAGCCAAAAACATTCAGTACTTC. Protein product: CASGDSTLAKNIQYF.

The J gene is TRBJ1-1, the V gene TRBV14, with D uncertain. The CDR3 covers 15 residues. Germline values: CDR1 SGHDN, CDR2 FVKESK. Trimming removed 0 bases from V and 1 base from J, with 9 bases in between. Here the CDR3 DNA reads TGTGCCAGCAGCCAAGAAGCTCAGAAGAACACTGAAGCTTTCTTT. This encodes CASSQEAQKNTEAFF.

This chain uses TRBV2 with TRBJ2-1; D remains unclear. V dropped 6 bases and J dropped 4 bases, with 4 bases sitting between them. The CDR3 covers 11 residues. Germline loops: CDR1 SNHLY, CDR2 FYNNEI. CDR3 nucleotide sequence: TGTGCCAGCAGCCAGTACAATGAGCAGTTCTTC. As protein: CASSQYNEQFF. The full variable domain, in which reference TRBV2 and TRBJ2-1 provide the parts outside the CDR3, is EPEVTQTPSHQVTQMGQEVILRCVPISNHLYFYWYRQILGQKVEFLVSFYNNEISEKSEIFDDQFSVERPDGSNFTLKIRSTKLEDSAMYFCASSQYNEQFFGPGTRLTVL.

The chain recombines TRBV2 with TRBJ1-4; D gene ambiguous. CDR3 length: 14 residues. Germline V gives CDR1 SNHLY, CDR2 FYNNEI. With 3 bases removed from V and 3 bases from J, the gap between germline ends came to 8 bases. DNA of the CDR3: TGTGCCAGCAGTGAGAGAGGATCTAATGAAAAACTGTTTTTT. Translation: CASSERGSNEKLFF.

The V gene is TRBV18, the J gene TRBJ2-2, with TRBD1 matching 7 bases. J lost 3 bases, V lost 4 bases, and 5 bases had no gene match. Germline V gene sequence: CDR1 KGHSH, CDR2 LQKENI. The CDR3 runs 15 residues. The CDR3 region is CASSRITGDTGELFF. DNA for the CDR3: TGTGCCAGCTCACGTATCACAGGGGACACCGGGGAGCTGTTTTTT. The full variable domain, completed using reference TRBV18 and TRBJ2-2, is NAGVMQNPRHLVRRRGQEARLRCSPMKGHSHVYWYRQLPEEGLKFMVYLQKENIIDESGMPKERFSAEFPKEGPSILRIQQVVRGDSAAYFCASSRITGDTGELFFGEGSRLTVL.

The chain links TRBV30 to TRBJ2-5, with 14 bases aligning to TRBD2. The assigned J gene may be wrong: the sequence end matches TRBJ2-7 better. Germline V CDR1 and CDR2: GTSNPN, SVGIG (reference sequence). The CDR3 is made up of 15 amino acids. CDR3 residues: CAWSGTSGRVYEQYF. For the CDR3, the DNA is TGTGCCTGGAGCGGGACTAGCGGGAGAGTATACGAGCAGTACTTC.

The V and J genes are TRBV10-1 and TRBJ2-6, with no clear D. V shed 7 bases and J shed 2 bases, with 9 bases lying between them. CDR3 length equals 14 residues. Germline V CDR1 and CDR2: WNHNN, SYGVQD (reference sequence). CDR3 amino acids: CASTVIPGANVLTF. CDR3 DNA sequence: TGCGCCAGCACTGTGATACCTGGGGCCAACGTCCTGACTTTC.

This rearrangement joins TRBV7-3 to TRBJ1-1; TRBD1 matches at 10 bases. After removal of 1 base from V and 1 base from J, the junction contained 6 bases not matched to a gene. In germline, CDR1 is SGHTA, CDR2 FQGTGA. CDR3 length: 17 amino acids. Here the CDR3 reads CASSLKRQGAWNTEAFF. The CDR3 DNA sequence: TGTGCCAGCAGCTTAAAGAGACAGGGGGCTTGGAACACTGAAGCTTTCTTT.

The V gene is TRBV10-3, the J gene TRBJ2-2; the D gene is possibly TRBD2 (5 bases). CDR1 is ENHRY, CDR2 SYGVKD, per germline. V lost 10 bases and J 4 bases, leaving 13 bases between the germline ends. This CDR3 spans 13 amino acids. The CDR3 coding sequence is TGTGCCACCGGGGAATTTGGCACCGGGGAGCTGTTTTTT. Translated, it gives CATGEFGTGELFF.

The chain carries TRBV13 and TRBJ1-1; D is undetermined. Per germline, CDR1 PRHDT and CDR2 FYEKMQ (reference sequence). This CDR3 region has 11 residues. The V end was cut by 5 bases, the J end by 9 bases, with 10 bases between. CDR3 bases: TGTGCCAGCAGCCGTGGGGTACAAGCTTTCTTT. It translates to CASSRGVQAFF.

DNA for the CDR3: TGTGCCAGCAGTTTTAGGGACAGGGTTGCCAAAAACATTCAGTACTTC. Translating gives CASSFRDRVAKNIQYF. The chain carries TRBV28 and TRBJ2-4; 9 positions agree with TRBD1. The CDR3 has 16 amino acids. Trimming at V came to 3 bases and at J to 1 base, leaving 4 bases not matched to a gene. CDR1 MDHEN and CDR2 SYDVKM come from the germline V gene.

Worth noting for this clone: The sample holds other DNA sequences that translate to the same CDR3. The V call is TRBV5-1, the J call TRBJ2-5; TRBD2 agrees at 10 bases. Losses at the gene ends were 0 bases for V and 4 bases for J; bases not matched to a gene: 3. Germline V gene lookup returns CDR1 SGHRS and CDR2 YFSETQ. The CDR3 spans 15 residues. CDR3 loop: CASSLGLAGVETQYF. The CDR3 DNA follows: TGCGCCAGCAGCTTGGGTCTAGCGGGAGTAGAGACCCAGTACTTC.

This chain links TRBV7-3 with TRBJ2-2, with no clear D. The V gene lost 1 base and the J gene lost 11 bases, with 5 bases spanning the gap. Germline CDR1 and CDR2: SGHTA and FQGTGA. The CDR3 sequence is 11 residues long. The CDR3 nucleotides read TGTGCCAGCAGCTTAAATGGCGAGCTGTTTTTT. Translated: CASSLNGELFF.

This clone has only a few counts. The rearrangement joins TRBV10-3 to TRBJ1-6; D might be TRBD1 (5 bases). This CDR3 has 16 amino acids. V dropped 2 bases and J dropped 0 bases, with 8 bases sitting between them. CDR1 is ENHRY and CDR2 is SYGVKD in the germline V gene. Written as DNA, the CDR3 is TGTGCCATCAGTGAGCGCGGACACTCCTATAATTCACCCCTCCACTTT. Translating gives CAISERGHSYNSPLHF.

J is TRBJ1-2 and V is TRBV6-6; 8 positions match TRBD1. J gave up 6 bases and V 2 bases, and 8 bases lay outside the gene matches. Germline V gene lookup returns CDR1 MNHNY and CDR2 SVGAGI (reference sequence). The CDR3 is made up of 15 amino acids. The CDR3 sequence: CASSYGQGAGNGYTF. CDR3 DNA: TGTGCCAGCAGTTACGGGCAGGGGGCAGGTAATGGCTACACCTTC.

This chain uses TRBV19 with TRBJ2-3, with D possibly being TRBD1 (6 bases). V was pared by 5 bases and J by 7 bases, with 19 bases between. The germline V gene encodes CDR1 LNHDA and CDR2 SQIVND (reference sequence). The CDR3 has 15 residues. Here the CDR3 reads CASSPGTRIRYTQYF. The CDR3 bases are TGTGCCAGTAGTCCCGGGACAAGGATTCGATATACGCAGTATTTT.